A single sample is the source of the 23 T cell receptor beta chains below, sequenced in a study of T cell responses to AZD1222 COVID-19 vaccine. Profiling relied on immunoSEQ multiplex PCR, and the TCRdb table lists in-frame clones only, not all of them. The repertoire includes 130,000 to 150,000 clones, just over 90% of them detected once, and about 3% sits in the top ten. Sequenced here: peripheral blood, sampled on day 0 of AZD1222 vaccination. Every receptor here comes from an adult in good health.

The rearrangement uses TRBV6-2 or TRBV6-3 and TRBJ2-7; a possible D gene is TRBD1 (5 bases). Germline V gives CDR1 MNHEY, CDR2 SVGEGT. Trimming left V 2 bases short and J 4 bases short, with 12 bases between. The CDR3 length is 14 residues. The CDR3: CASSYPSTDYEQYF. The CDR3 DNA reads TGTGCCAGCAGTTACCCTTCGACAGATTACGAGCAGTACTTC.

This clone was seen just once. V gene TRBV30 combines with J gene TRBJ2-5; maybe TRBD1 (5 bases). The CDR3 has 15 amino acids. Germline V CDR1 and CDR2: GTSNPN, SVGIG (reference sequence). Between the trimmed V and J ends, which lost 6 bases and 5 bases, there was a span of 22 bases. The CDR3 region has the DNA TGTGCCTGTTCTATAACCCAGGGTCCAGGGGAGACCCAGTACTTC. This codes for CACSITQGPGETQYF.

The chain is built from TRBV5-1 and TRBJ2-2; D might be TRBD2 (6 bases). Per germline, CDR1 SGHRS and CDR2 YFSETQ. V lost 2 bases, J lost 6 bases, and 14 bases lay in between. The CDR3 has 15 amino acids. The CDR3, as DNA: TGCGCCAGCAGCTTAGGGCGGGACCCCCCCGGGGAGCTGTTTTTT. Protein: CASSLGRDPPGELFF.

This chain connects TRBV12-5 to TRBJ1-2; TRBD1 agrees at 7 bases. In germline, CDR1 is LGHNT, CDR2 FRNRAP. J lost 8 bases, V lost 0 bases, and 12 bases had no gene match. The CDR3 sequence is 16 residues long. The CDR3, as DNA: TGTGCTAGTGGTTTGGTACAAGCAGGGCAGGGGGACGGCTACACCTTC. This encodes CASGLVQAGQGDGYTF.

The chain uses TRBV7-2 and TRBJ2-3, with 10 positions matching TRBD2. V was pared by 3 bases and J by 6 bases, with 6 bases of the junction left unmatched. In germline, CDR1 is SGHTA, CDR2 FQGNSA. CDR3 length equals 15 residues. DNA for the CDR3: TGTGCCAGCAGCTTGGACTGGACTAGCGGCGATACGCAGTATTTT. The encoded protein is CASSLDWTSGDTQYF.

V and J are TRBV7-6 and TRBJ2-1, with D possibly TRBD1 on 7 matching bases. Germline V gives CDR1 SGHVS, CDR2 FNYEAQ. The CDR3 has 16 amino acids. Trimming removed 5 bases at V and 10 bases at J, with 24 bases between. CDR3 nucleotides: TGTGCCAGCAGCCCCCAGGGGGGCCAGACTTATGGGGAGCAGTTCTTC. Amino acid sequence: CASSPQGGQTYGEQFF.

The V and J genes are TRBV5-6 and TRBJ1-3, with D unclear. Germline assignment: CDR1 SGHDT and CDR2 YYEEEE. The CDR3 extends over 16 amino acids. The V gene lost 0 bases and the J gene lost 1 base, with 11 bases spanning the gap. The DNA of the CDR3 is TGTGCCAGCAGCTTGGCCGCAATCTCGTCTGGAAACACCATATATTTT. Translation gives CASSLAAISSGNTIYF.

The CDR3 sequence is CSALTLSSYEQYF. DNA for the CDR3: TGCAGCGCCCTGACTCTCTCGTCCTACGAGCAGTACTTC. The chain recombines TRBV29-1 with TRBJ2-7; no definite D call. The CDR3 has 13 amino acids. The V end was cut by 7 bases, the J end by 1 base, with 14 bases between. Germline V lookup: CDR1 SQVTM, CDR2 ANQGSEA.

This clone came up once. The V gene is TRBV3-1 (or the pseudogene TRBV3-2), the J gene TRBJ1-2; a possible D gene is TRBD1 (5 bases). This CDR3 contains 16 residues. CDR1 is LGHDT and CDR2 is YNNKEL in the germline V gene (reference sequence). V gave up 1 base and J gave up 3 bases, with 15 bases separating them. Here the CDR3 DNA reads TGTGCCAGCAGCCAAGTAATCGGGGGTTCCTACTATGGCTACACCTTC. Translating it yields CASSQVIGGSYYGYTF.

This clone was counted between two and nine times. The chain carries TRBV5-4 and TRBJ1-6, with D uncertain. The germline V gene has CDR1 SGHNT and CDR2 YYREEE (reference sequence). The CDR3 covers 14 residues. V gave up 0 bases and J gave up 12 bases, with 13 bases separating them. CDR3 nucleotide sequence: TGTGCCAGCAGCTTGGCCGAGAGAGGACGACCCCTCCACTTT. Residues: CASSLAERGRPLHF.

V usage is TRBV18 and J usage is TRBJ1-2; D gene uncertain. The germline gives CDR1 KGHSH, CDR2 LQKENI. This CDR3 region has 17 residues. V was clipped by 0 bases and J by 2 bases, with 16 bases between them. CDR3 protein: CASSPPLSLGTNYGYTF. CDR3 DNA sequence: TGTGCCAGCTCACCACCCCTTTCCTTGGGAACGAACTATGGCTACACCTTC.

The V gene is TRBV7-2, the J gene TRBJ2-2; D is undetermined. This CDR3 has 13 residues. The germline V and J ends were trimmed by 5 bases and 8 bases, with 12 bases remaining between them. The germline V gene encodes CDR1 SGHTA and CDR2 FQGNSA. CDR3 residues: CASSPPGQGELFF. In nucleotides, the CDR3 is TGTGCCAGCAGCCCCCCGGGTCAGGGGGAGCTGTTTTTT. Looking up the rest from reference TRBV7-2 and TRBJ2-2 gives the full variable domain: GAGVSQSPSNKVTEKGKDVELRCDPISGHTALYWYRQSLGQGLEFLIYFQGNSAPDKSGLPSDRFSAERTGGSVSTLTIQRTQQEDSAVYLCASSPPGQGELFFGEGSRLTVL.

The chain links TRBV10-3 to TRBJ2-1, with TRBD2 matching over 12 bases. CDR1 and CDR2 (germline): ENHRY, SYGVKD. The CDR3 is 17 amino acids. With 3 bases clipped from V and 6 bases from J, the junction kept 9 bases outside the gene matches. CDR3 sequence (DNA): TGTGCCATCAGTGAATCCCTACCTAGCGGGGGGGCCAATGAGCAGTTCTTC. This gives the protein CAISESLPSGGANEQFF.

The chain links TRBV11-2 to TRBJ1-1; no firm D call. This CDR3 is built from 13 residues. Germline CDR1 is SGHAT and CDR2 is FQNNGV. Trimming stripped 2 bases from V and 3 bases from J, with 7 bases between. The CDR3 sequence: CASSLSGYTEAFF. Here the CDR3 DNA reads TGTGCCAGCAGCTTATCCGGATACACTGAAGCTTTCTTT.

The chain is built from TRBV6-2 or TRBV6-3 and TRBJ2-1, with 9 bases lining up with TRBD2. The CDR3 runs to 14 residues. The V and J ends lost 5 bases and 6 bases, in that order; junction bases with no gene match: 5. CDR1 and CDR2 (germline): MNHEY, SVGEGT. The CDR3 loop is CASSVAGVRNEQFF. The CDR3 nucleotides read TGTGCCAGCAGTGTAGCGGGAGTACGCAATGAGCAGTTCTTC.

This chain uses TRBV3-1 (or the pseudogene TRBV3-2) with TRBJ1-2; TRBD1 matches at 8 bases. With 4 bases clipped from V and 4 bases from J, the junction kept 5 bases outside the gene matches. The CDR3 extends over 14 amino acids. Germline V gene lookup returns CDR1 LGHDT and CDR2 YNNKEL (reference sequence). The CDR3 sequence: CASSPTGEGYGYTF. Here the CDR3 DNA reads TGTGCCAGCAGCCCGACAGGGGAAGGCTATGGCTACACCTTC.

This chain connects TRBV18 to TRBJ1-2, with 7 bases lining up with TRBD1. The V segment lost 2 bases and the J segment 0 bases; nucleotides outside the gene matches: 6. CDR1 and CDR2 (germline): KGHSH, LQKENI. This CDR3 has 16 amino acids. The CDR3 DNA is TGTGCCAGCTCACCATCTTCAGGGGGGGCTAACTATGGCTACACCTTC. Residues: CASSPSSGGANYGYTF.

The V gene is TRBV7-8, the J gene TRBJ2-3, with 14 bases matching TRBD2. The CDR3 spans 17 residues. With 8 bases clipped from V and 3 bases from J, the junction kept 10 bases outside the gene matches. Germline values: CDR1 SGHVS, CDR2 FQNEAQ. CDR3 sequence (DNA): TGTGCCAGCCGCTCCGGGACTAGCGGGAGCGGGACAGATACGCAGTATTTT. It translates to CASRSGTSGSGTDTQYF.

The CDR3 region has the DNA TGTGCCAGCAGTGAAGAACACTTGGCAGCCTACTATGGCTACACCTTC. Amino acid sequence: CASSEEHLAAYYGYTF. The V and J genes are TRBV6-1 and TRBJ1-2; D is unresolved. V was clipped by 1 base and J by 3 bases, with 15 bases between them. Looked up from germline, CDR1 is MNHNS and CDR2 is SASEGT. The CDR3 is 16 amino acids.

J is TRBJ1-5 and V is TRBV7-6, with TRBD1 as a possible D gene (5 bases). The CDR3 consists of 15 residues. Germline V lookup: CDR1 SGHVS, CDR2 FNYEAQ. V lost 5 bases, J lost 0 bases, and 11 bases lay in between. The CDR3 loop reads CASSRDVNSNQPQHF. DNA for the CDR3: TGTGCCAGCAGCAGGGACGTGAATAGCAATCAGCCCCAGCATTTT.

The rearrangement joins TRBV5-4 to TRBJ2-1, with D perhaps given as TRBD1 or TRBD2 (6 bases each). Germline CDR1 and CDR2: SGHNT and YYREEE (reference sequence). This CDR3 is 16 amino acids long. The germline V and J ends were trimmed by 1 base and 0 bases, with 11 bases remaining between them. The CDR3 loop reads CASSLSPGASYNEQFF. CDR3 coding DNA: TGTGCCAGCAGCTTGTCTCCGGGGGCCTCCTACAATGAGCAGTTCTTC. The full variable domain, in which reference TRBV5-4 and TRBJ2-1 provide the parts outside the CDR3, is ETGVTQSPTHLIKTRGQQVTLRCSSQSGHNTVSWYQQALGQGPQFIFQYYREEENGRGNFPPRFSGLQFPNYSSELNVNALELDDSALYLCASSLSPGASYNEQFFGPGTRLTVL.

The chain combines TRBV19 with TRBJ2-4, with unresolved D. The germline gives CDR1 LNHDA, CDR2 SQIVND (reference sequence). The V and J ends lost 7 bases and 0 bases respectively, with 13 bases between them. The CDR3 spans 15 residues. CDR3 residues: CASKGTTLAKNIQYF. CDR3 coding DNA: TGTGCCAGTAAAGGAACAACCCTAGCCAAAAACATTCAGTACTTC.

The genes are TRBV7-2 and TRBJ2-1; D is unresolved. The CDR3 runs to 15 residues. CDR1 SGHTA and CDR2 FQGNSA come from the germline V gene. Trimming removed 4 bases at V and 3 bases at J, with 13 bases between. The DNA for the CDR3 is TGTGCCAGCAGCTATTCGGGCCCTTACTACAATGAGCAGTTCTTC. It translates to CASSYSGPYYNEQFF.